This TCR beta chain was observed in a study of T-cell reconstitution after alpha-beta-depleted transplantation in children. Deletions cut 3 bases from V and 6 bases from J, with 8 bases between. The CDR3 is made up of 13 amino acids. Germline loops: CDR1 SGHVS, CDR2 FNYEAQ. Unique molecular identifiers featured in how the TCRbeta library was prepared. TCRdb reprocessed the PCR reads with MiXCR, giving one entry per CDR3 protein. This sample carries 440,000 or so distinct CDR3 sequences, about a tenth of them seen once, and the ten largest clones take about 5%. This sequence was found in a human donor who donated a stem cell graft to a child with acute myeloid leukemia. This material consisted of PBMCs from the stem cell graft donor, taken from the stem cell graft. The chain employs TRBV7-6 and TRBJ2-2; no clear D. CDR3 nucleotides: TGTGCCAGCAGCTTGAAACAAGCCGGGGAGCTGTTTTTT. Encoded protein: CASSLKQAGELFF.